This T cell receptor beta chain was sequenced in a study of blood T cell repertoires in COVID-19. Study summary: Collection of acute and convalescent COVID-19 samples took place in the United States, Italy and Spain. Sample material is recorded as cDNA or gDNA derived from T cells, B-cell-depleted T cells, or PBMCs.

Germline assignment: CDR1 ENHRY and CDR2 SYGVKD. The ends were cut back, 5 bases at V and 1 base at J, with 11 bases in the middle. The CDR3 loop spans 15 amino acids. This clone was seen at least ten times. Sequencing was performed with immunoSEQ multiplex PCR; in TCRdb, only in-frame clones are kept and a portion is missing. The table includes 100,000 to 150,000 clones, 70% to 75% detected once. Material: peripheral blood. The rearrangement joins TRBV10-3 to TRBJ2-2, with a possible D match to TRBD2 (5 bases). The clonotype originates from a man older than 75 with COVID-19, enrolled during active disease. The CDR3 region is CAISPAVRNTGELFF. Here the CDR3 DNA reads TGTGCCATCAGTCCAGCGGTGCGGAACACCGGGGAGCTGTTTTTT.